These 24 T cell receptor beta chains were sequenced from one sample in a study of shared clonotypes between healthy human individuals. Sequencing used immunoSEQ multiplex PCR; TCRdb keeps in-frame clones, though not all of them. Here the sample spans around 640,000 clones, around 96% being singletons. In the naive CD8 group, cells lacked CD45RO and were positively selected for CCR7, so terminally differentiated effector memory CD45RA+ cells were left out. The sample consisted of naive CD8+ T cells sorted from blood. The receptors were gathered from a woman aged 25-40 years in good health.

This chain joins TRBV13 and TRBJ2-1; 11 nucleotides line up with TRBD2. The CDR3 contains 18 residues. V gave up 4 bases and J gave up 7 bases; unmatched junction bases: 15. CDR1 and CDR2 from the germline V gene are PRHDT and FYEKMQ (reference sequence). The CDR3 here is CASSSSDQGLAVLNEQFF. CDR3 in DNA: TGTGCCAGCAGCTCGTCCGACCAGGGACTAGCGGTGTTAAATGAGCAGTTCTTC.

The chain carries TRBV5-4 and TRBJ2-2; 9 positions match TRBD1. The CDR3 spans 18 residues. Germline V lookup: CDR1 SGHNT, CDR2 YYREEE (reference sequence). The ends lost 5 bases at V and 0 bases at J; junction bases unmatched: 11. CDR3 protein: CASRQTTGGIPNTGELFF. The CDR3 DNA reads TGTGCCAGCAGACAAACGACAGGGGGGATTCCGAACACCGGGGAGCTGTTTTTT. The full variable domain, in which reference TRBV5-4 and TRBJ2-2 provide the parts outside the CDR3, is ETGVTQSPTHLIKTRGQQVTLRCSSQSGHNTVSWYQQALGQGPQFIFQYYREEENGRGNFPPRFSGLQFPNYSSELNVNALELDDSALYLCASRQTTGGIPNTGELFFGEGSRLTVL.

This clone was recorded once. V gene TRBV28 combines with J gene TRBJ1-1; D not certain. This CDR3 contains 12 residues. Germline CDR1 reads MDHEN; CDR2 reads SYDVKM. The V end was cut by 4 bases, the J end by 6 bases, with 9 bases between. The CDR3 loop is CASSYPSPEAFF. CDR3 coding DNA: TGTGCCAGCAGTTACCCCTCTCCTGAAGCTTTCTTT.

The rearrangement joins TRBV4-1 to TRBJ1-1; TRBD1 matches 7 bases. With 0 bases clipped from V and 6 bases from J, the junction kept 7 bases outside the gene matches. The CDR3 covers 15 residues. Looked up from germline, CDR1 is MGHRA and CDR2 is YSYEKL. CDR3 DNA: TGCGCCAGCAGCCAAGAGGAGGGGGCTAAAGCTGAAGCTTTCTTT. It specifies CASSQEEGAKAEAFF.

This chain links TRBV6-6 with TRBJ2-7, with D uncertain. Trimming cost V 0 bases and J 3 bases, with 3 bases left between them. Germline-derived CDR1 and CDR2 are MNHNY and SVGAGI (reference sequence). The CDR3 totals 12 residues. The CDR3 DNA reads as TGTGCCAGCAGTTACTCGGACTACGAGCAGTACTTC. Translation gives CASSYSDYEQYF.

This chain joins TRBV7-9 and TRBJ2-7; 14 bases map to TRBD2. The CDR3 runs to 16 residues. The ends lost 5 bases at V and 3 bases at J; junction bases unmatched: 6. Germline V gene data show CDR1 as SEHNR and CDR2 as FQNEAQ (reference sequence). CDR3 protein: CASSPRGTSGSYEQYF. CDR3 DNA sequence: TGTGCCAGCAGCCCCCGCGGGACTAGCGGGAGCTACGAGCAGTACTTC.

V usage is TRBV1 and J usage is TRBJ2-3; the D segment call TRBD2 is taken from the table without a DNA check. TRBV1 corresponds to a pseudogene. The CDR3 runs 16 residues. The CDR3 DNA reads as TGCACCAGCAGCCAAGCCACTAGCGGGAGATCGGATACGCAGTATTTT. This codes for CTSSQATSGRSDTQYF.

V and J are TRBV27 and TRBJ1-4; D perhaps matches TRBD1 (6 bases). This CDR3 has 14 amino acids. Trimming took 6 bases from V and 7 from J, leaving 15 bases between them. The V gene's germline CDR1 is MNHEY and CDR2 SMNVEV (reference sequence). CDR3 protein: CASRRTPRGEKLFF. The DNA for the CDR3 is TGTGCCAGCAGACGGACCCCCAGGGGTGAAAAACTGTTTTTT.

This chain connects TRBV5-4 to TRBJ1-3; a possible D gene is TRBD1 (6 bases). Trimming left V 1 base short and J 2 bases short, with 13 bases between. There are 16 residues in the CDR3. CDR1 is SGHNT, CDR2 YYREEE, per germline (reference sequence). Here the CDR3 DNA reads TGTGCCAGCAGCTTGAAGTGGGGGGGGCCTGGAAACACCATATATTTT. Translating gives CASSLKWGGPGNTIYF.

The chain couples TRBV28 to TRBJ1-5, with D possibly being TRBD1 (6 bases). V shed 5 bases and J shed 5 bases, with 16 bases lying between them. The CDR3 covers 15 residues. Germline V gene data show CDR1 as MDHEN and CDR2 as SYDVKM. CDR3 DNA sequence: TGTGCCAGCAGTGATCCGGGACAAGGCCATCAGCCCCAGCATTTT. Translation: CASSDPGQGHQPQHF.

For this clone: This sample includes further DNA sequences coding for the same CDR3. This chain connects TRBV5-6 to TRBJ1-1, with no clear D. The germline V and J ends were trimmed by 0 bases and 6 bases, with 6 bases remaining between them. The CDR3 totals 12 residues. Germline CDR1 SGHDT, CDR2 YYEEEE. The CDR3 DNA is TGTGCCAGCAGCTTGGGGGGTCCTGAAGCTTTCTTT. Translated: CASSLGGPEAFF.

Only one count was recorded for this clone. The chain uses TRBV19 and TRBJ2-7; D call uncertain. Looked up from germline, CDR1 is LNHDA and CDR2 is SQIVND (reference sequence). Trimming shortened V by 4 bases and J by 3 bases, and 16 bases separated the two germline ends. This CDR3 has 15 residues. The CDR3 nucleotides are TGTGCCAGTAGTAAGGGTCAGGATTGGGGCTACGAGCAGTACTTC. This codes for CASSKGQDWGYEQYF.

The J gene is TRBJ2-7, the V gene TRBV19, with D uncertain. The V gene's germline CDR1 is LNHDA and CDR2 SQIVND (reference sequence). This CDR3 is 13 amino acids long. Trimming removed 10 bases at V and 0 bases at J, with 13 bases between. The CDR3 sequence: CATAVSISYEQYF. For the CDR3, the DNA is TGTGCCACCGCGGTGTCGATCTCCTACGAGCAGTACTTC.

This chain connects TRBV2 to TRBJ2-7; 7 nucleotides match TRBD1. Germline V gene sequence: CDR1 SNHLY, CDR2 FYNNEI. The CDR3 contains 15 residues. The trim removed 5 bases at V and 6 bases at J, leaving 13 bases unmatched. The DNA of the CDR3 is TGTGCCAGCAGTTCCTCGACAGGGCCCTACTTCGAGCAGTACTTC. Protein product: CASSSSTGPYFEQYF.

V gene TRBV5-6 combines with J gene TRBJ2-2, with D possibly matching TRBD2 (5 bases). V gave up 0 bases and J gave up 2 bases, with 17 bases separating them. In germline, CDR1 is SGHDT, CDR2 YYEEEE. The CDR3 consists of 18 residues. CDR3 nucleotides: TGTGCCAGCAGCTTGGCCGTCGGGGAAGGGCCCAACACCGGGGAGCTGTTTTTT. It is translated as CASSLAVGEGPNTGELFF.

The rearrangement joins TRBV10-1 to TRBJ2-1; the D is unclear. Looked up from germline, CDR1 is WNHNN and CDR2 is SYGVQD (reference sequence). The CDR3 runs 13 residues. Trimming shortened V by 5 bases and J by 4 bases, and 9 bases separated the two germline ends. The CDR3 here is CASSLAGYNEQFF. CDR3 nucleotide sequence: TGCGCCAGCAGTTTAGCCGGATACAATGAGCAGTTCTTC.

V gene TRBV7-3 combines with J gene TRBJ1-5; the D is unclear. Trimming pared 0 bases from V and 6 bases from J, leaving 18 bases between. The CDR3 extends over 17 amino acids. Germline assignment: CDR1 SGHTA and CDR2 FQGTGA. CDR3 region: CASSLTPRTTPPQPQHF. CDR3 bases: TGTGCCAGCAGCTTAACCCCCAGGACGACCCCCCCTCAGCCCCAGCATTTT.

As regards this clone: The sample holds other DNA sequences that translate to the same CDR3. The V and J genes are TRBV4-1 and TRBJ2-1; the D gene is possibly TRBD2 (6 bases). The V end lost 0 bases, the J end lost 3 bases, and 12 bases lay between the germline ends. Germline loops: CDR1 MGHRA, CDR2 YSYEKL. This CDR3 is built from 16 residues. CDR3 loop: CASSQELAGYYNEQFF. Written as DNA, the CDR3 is TGCGCCAGCAGCCAAGAATTGGCGGGGTACTACAATGAGCAGTTCTTC.

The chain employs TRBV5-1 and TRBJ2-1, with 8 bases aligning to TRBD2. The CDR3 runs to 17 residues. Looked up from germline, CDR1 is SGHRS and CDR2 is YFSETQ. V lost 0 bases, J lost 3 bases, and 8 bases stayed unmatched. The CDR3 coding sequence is TGCGCCAGCAGCTTGGGGAGCGGGAGTTCCCTCTACAATGAGCAGTTCTTC. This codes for CASSLGSGSSLYNEQFF.

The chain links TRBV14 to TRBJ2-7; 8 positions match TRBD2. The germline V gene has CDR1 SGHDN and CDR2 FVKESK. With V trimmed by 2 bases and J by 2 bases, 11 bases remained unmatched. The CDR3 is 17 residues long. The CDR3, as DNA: TGTGCCAGCAGCCAATATGCCGGGACTAGGGATACCTACGAGCAGTACTTC. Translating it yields CASSQYAGTRDTYEQYF. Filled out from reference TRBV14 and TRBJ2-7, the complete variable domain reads EAGVTQFPSHSVIEKGQTVTLRCDPISGHDNLYWYRRVMGKEIKFLLHFVKESKQDESGMPNNRFLAERTGGTYSTLKVQPAELEDSGVYFCASSQYAGTRDTYEQYFGPGTRLTVT.

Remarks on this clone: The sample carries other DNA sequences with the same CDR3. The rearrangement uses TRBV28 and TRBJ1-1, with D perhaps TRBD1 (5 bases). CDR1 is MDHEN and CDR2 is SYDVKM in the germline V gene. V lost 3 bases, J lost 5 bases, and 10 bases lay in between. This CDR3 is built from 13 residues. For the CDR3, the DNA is TGTGCCAGCAGTTTGAGGGACGGGACTGAAGCTTTCTTT. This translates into CASSLRDGTEAFF.

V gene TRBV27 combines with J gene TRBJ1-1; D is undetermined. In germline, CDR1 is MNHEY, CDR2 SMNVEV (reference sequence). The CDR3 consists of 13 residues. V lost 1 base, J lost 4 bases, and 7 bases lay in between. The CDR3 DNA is TGTGCCAGCAGTTTATTAGGGCGCACTGAAGCTTTCTTT. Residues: CASSLLGRTEAFF.

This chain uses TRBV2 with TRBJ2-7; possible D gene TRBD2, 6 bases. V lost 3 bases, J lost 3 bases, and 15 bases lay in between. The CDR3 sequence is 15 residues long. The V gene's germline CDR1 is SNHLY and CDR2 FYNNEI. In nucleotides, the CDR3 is TGTGCCAGCAGTGACCCGGGACTCCGGGGCTACGAGCAGTACTTC. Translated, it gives CASSDPGLRGYEQYF.

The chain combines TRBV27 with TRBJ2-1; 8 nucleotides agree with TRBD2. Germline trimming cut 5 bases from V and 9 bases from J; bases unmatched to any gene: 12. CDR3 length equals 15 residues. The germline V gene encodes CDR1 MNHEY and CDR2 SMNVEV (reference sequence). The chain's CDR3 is CASSLWDSGIVEQFF. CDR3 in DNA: TGTGCCAGCAGTCTGTGGGATAGCGGGATTGTTGAGCAGTTCTTC.